This T cell receptor beta chain was identified during a study of blood T cell repertoires in COVID-19. For the study at large: The study drew acute and convalescent COVID-19 samples from the United States, Italy and Spain. PBMCs, B-cell-depleted T cells, or T cells provided the cDNA or gDNA that made up the material.

The V gene lost 4 bases and the J gene lost 4 bases, with 17 bases spanning the gap. CDR3 length: 15 residues. Per the germline V gene, CDR1 is LGHNA and CDR2 is YSLEER. This clone was found a few times. Sequencing was performed with immunoSEQ multiplex PCR; in TCRdb, only in-frame clones are kept and a portion is missing. The repertoire includes 200,000 to 250,000 clones, roughly 87% of them detected once, and about 9.3% sits in the top ten. Each participant's cohort was designated according to participant-reported clinical history. Specimen: PBMCs or T cells enriched from blood (not recorded which). The clonotype originates from a young man with acute COVID-19. The chain uses TRBV4-3 and TRBJ2-7; possibly TRBD2 for D (5 bases). This chain's CDR3 is CASSRNWDSAYEQYF. In DNA, the CDR3 is TGCGCCAGCAGCCGCAATTGGGATAGCGCGTACGAGCAGTACTTC.